These 27 T cell receptor beta chains came from one sample sequenced in a study of HIV-infected patients and healthy controls. Antiretroviral therapy had run roughly three months, about 14 weeks, before follow-up blood collection. All unsorted peripheral T cells were captured because whole blood was used without fractionation. Alpha and beta constant-region primers primed reverse transcription of 400 to 650 ng RNA. Separate chain-specific third strand synthesis with multiplexing indices produced the alpha and beta libraries. MiXCR was run by TCRdb on the 5' RACE reads, yielding one entry per CDR3 protein. Among about 6,600 distinct CDR3 sequences listed, 7% to 10% were seen once. This specimen was blood, taken during antiretroviral therapy. The receptors derive from an adult with HIV infection.

By sample fraction, this clonotype is medium-sized. The gene calls are TRBV12-3 or TRBV12-4 and TRBJ1-1; D unclear. V was cut by 4 bases and J by 0 bases, with 12 bases left in between. This CDR3 spans 15 amino acids. CDR3 coding DNA: TGTGCCAGCAGTTATCGACGGGAAATGAACACTGAAGCTTTCTTT. This codes for CASSYRREMNTEAFF.

In its sample, this clonotype was seen many times. V gene TRBV20-1 combines with J gene TRBJ1-1; unclear D gene. V dropped 6 bases and J dropped 7 bases, with 12 bases sitting between them. This CDR3 spans 11 amino acids. Germline values: CDR1 DFQATT, CDR2 SNEGSKA (reference sequence). Here the CDR3 DNA reads TGCAGTGCCTGGGCATTTCATGAAGCTTTCTTT. Protein: CSAWAFHEAFF.

This clonotype has ten or more counts. The rearrangement uses TRBV11-2 and TRBJ1-2; 7 bases line up with TRBD1. Germline lookup yields CDR1 SGHAT and CDR2 FQNNGV. CDR3 length equals 13 residues. V lost 5 bases to trimming and J lost 6 bases; unmatched junction nucleotides: 6. The CDR3 sequence is CASSQGGWHGYTF. CDR3 nucleotides: TGTGCCAGCAGCCAGGGGGGCTGGCATGGCTACACCTTC.

There are many counts of this clonotype. The V call is TRBV4-3, the J call TRBJ2-5, with D hard to call. CDR1 and CDR2 (germline): LGHNA, YSLEER. The CDR3 totals 14 residues. The V gene lost 4 bases and the J gene lost 0 bases, with 9 bases spanning the gap. CDR3 coding DNA: TGCGCCAGCAGCCTCCAACCGTACCAAGAGACCCAGTACTTC. It codes for CASSLQPYQETQYF.

Within the sample, this clonotype is medium-sized. The chain carries TRBV29-1 and TRBJ2-3; the match to TRBD2 covers 9 bases. Looked up from germline, CDR1 is SQVTM and CDR2 is ANQGSEA. The CDR3 length is 16 residues. V was clipped by 4 bases and J by 3 bases; unmatched bases: 11. The CDR3 region has the DNA TGCAGCGTTGTGCCTAGCGGGGAGATTATTACAGATACGCAGTATTTT. As protein: CSVVPSGEIITDTQYF.

This clonotype was observed many times. CDR3 residues: CASSFWGNNGYTF. The CDR3 coding sequence is TGTGCCAGCAGCTTCTGGGGGAACAATGGCTACACCTTC. The V and J genes are TRBV5-6 and TRBJ1-2, with D perhaps matching TRBD1 (5 bases). Trimming shortened V by 2 bases and J by 6 bases, and 11 bases separated the two germline ends. CDR3 length: 13 amino acids. Germline loops: CDR1 SGHDT, CDR2 YYEEEE.

This clonotype is labeled medium-sized. The chain links TRBV19 to TRBJ2-7; the D call may be TRBD1 or TRBD2 (7 bases each). Germline V gives CDR1 LNHDA, CDR2 SQIVND (reference sequence). This CDR3 comprises 15 residues. V lost 5 bases to trimming and J lost 0 bases, with 14 bases between them. For the CDR3, the DNA is TGTGCCAGTAGTCAGGGGGGGGGCTACTCCTACGAGCAGTACTTC. Residues: CASSQGGGYSYEQYF.

This clonotype was recorded many times. The chain recombines TRBV7-2 with TRBJ1-3; D perhaps matches TRBD1 (6 bases). The CDR3 extends over 18 amino acids. Per the germline V gene, CDR1 is SGHTA and CDR2 is FQGNSA. The V end was cut by 8 bases, the J end by 3 bases, with 26 bases between. The CDR3 is CASLSLVRGGLDGNTIYF. DNA for the CDR3: TGTGCCAGCCTCTCCCTAGTAAGGGGGGGGCTCGATGGAAACACCATATATTTT.

This clonotype has a count of ten or more. V and J are TRBV20-1 and TRBJ2-3; D not resolved. This CDR3 is 13 amino acids long. Trimming cost V 1 base and J 2 bases, with 7 bases left between them. The germline V gene encodes CDR1 DFQATT and CDR2 SNEGSKA (reference sequence). CDR3 sequence: CSARGPNTDTQYF. CDR3 in DNA: TGCAGTGCTAGAGGGCCGAACACAGATACGCAGTATTTT.

This clonotype was recorded many times. The rearrangement links TRBV6-1 to TRBJ1-1; D may be TRBD1 (5 bases). Trimming took 6 bases from V and 3 from J, leaving 14 bases between them. The CDR3 sequence is 14 residues long. Per germline, CDR1 MNHNS and CDR2 SASEGT. DNA of the CDR3: TGTGCCAGCAGGTTGGCAGGGATCGACACTGAAGCTTTCTTT. It encodes CASRLAGIDTEAFF.

This clonotype is categorized as medium-sized. The chain has TRBV25-1 and TRBJ2-2, with a possible D match to TRBD1 (6 bases). The CDR3 runs 11 residues. The V end was cut by 8 bases, the J end by 6 bases, with 7 bases between. Germline-derived CDR1 and CDR2 are MGHDK and SYGVNS. The CDR3 region is CASWGPGELFF. CDR3 DNA: TGTGCCAGCTGGGGGCCCGGGGAGCTGTTTTTT.

This clonotype came up once. This chain uses TRBV6-2 or TRBV6-3 with TRBJ1-1; tentative D call: TRBD1 (6 bases). CDR3 length equals 16 residues. Per the germline V gene, CDR1 is MNHEY and CDR2 is SVGEGT. V was shortened by 4 bases and J by 4 bases, with 19 bases between the two germline ends. The CDR3: CASSWDGQIRTTEAFF. The CDR3, as DNA: TGTGCCAGCAGTTGGGATGGACAGATCAGGACCACTGAAGCTTTCTTT.

This clonotype was picked up many times. The chain employs TRBV7-3 and TRBJ2-1, with D maybe TRBD2 (6 bases). Trimming pared 3 bases from V and 8 bases from J, leaving 17 bases between. The CDR3 spans 15 residues. CDR1 is SGHTA, CDR2 FQGTGA, per germline. CDR3 residues: CASSFGSGPSDEQFF. CDR3 nucleotides: TGTGCCAGCAGCTTCGGAAGCGGGCCTAGCGATGAGCAGTTCTTC.

This clonotype was counted at least ten times. This rearrangement joins TRBV4-1 to TRBJ1-1; 7 bases agree with TRBD1. The CDR3 loop spans 16 amino acids. J lost 3 bases, V lost 7 bases, and 14 bases had no gene match. Germline CDR1 MGHRA, CDR2 YSYEKL. Here the CDR3 DNA reads TGCGCCAGCACTCAGGGGGGAGGGAGATCAGACACTGAAGCTTTCTTT. It codes for CASTQGGGRSDTEAFF.

This clonotype is medium-sized (0.01 to 0.1%) within its sample. The chain combines TRBV12-3 or TRBV12-4 with TRBJ1-5; D gene ambiguous. V was cut by 8 bases and J by 7 bases, with 24 bases left in between. The CDR3 is 16 amino acids. This CDR3 reads CASFEISAWVGQPQHF. DNA of the CDR3: TGTGCCAGCTTCGAGATATCGGCATGGGTCGGACAGCCCCAGCATTTT.

This clonotype was counted many times. V usage is TRBV19 and J usage is TRBJ1-2, with 8 nucleotides matching TRBD1. The length of the CDR3 is 15 residues. Trimming took 5 bases from V and 4 from J; bases not matched to a gene: 9. CDR1 is LNHDA and CDR2 is SQIVND in the germline V gene (reference sequence). The CDR3 sequence: CASSSTGTGAYGYTF. Written as DNA, the CDR3 is TGTGCCAGTAGTTCTACCGGGACAGGAGCCTATGGCTACACCTTC.

In its sample, this clonotype is medium-sized. CDR3 in amino acids: CASSVAGEAWNIQYF. CDR3 sequence (DNA): TGTGCCAGCAGCGTAGCGGGGGAAGCGTGGAACATTCAGTACTTC. The chain has TRBV9 and TRBJ2-4, with D perhaps matching TRBD2 (6 bases). The CDR3 consists of 15 residues. V lost 0 bases and J lost 7, with 14 bases in between. The V gene's germline CDR1 is SGDLS and CDR2 YYNGEE.

This clonotype is medium-sized by share. The CDR3 DNA reads as TGCGCCAGCAGCCAAGAAAGGGCAGACTACCATCAGGGTTCACCCCTCCACTTT. Amino acid sequence: CASSQERADYHQGSPLHF. The chain employs TRBV4-3 and TRBJ1-6; perhaps TRBD1 as D (5 bases). V lost 0 bases, J lost 9 bases, and 21 bases lay in between. From germline, CDR1 is LGHNA and CDR2 YSLEER. The CDR3 is made up of 18 amino acids.

This sequence joins TRBV7-3 and TRBJ2-1, with D tentatively TRBD2 (6 bases). Trimming took 3 bases from V and 6 from J, leaving 24 bases between them. The germline V gene has CDR1 SGHTA and CDR2 FQGTGA. CDR3 length equals 18 residues. The CDR3 region is CASSFLEGGMSDFNEQFF. CDR3 DNA sequence: TGTGCCAGCAGCTTCCTGGAGGGCGGGATGTCCGATTTCAATGAGCAGTTCTTC. The entire variable domain, with the rest obtained from reference TRBV7-3 and TRBJ2-1, is as follows: GAGVSQTPSNKVTEKGKYVELRCDPISGHTALYWYRQSLGQGPEFLIYFQGTGAADDSGLPNDRFFAVRPEGSVSTLKIQRTERGDSAVYLCASSFLEGGMSDFNEQFFGPGTRLTVL.

This clonotype was recorded at least ten times. The chain is built from TRBV5-6 and TRBJ1-5; TRBD1 aligns across 8 bases. Per germline, CDR1 SGHDT and CDR2 YYEEEE. This CDR3 has 17 residues. Trimming at V came to 3 bases and at J to 3 bases, leaving 11 bases not matched to a gene. The CDR3 here is CASSSTTGQALNQPQHF. Written as DNA, the CDR3 is TGTGCCAGCAGCTCAACTACGGGACAGGCTCTCAATCAGCCCCAGCATTTT.

Many counts were recorded for this clonotype. The rearrangement links TRBV12-3 or TRBV12-4 to TRBJ1-1; 9 bases align to TRBD1. After removal of 5 bases from V and 2 bases from J, the junction contained 12 bases not matched to a gene. CDR3 length: 17 residues. This CDR3 is CASSPGQGFRNNTEAFF. The CDR3 region has the DNA TGTGCCAGCAGTCCGGGACAGGGCTTTCGTAACAACACTGAAGCTTTCTTT.

This clonotype was found many times. The V gene is TRBV28, the J gene TRBJ1-1; 7 positions match TRBD1. The CDR3 totals 15 residues. Germline V gives CDR1 MDHEN, CDR2 SYDVKM. J lost 5 bases, V lost 8 bases, and 14 bases had no gene match. CDR3 nucleotide sequence: TGTGCCAGCCCTCCCCCCTCCGGGACAGTGACTGAAGCTTTCTTT. Residues: CASPPPSGTVTEAFF.

This clonotype showed up many times. The chain employs TRBV2 and TRBJ1-5; no firm D call. Per the germline V gene, CDR1 is SNHLY and CDR2 is FYNNEI. The CDR3 is 13 residues long. V was pared by 8 bases and J by 5 bases, with 13 bases between. The CDR3 reads CASGYTEYQPQHF. CDR3 nucleotide sequence: TGTGCCAGCGGTTATACGGAATATCAGCCCCAGCATTTT.

This clonotype is judged medium-sized (0.01 to 0.1%). This CDR3 reads CASSPPLAGGPFTYNEQFF. CDR3 sequence (DNA): TGTGCCAGCTCACCACCCCTAGCGGGAGGACCGTTCACCTACAATGAGCAGTTCTTC. J is TRBJ2-1 and V is TRBV18; 11 bases are a match to TRBD2. Losses at the gene ends were 0 bases for V and 2 bases for J; bases not matched to a gene: 9. The CDR3 sequence is 19 residues long. Per germline, CDR1 KGHSH and CDR2 LQKENI. Supplemented by reference TRBV18 and TRBJ2-1, the full variable domain reads NAGVMQNPRHLVRRRGQEARLRCSPMKGHSHVYWYRQLPEEGLKFMVYLQKENIIDESGMPKERFSAEFPKEGPSILRIQQVVRGDSAAYFCASSPPLAGGPFTYNEQFFGPGTRLTVL.

This sequence joins TRBV10-3 and TRBJ2-3; D remains ambiguous. Germline V lookup: CDR1 ENHRY, CDR2 SYGVKD. There are 15 residues in the CDR3. V was trimmed by 0 bases and J by 2 bases, leaving 9 bases between them. CDR3 in DNA: TGTGCCATCAGTGAGTCGTCAAGGATCACAGATACGCAGTATTTT. Its translation is CAISESSRITDTQYF.

This clonotype was detected ten times or more. The rearrangement uses TRBV18 and TRBJ2-5; D not certain. Germline V gene lookup returns CDR1 KGHSH and CDR2 LQKENI. Trimming stripped 2 bases from V and 4 bases from J, with 8 bases between. This CDR3 has 13 residues. Here the CDR3 reads CASSPGRIETQYF. The CDR3 region has the DNA TGTGCCAGCTCACCAGGCAGGATAGAGACCCAGTACTTC.

This clonotype ranks as medium-sized. The chain employs TRBV6-2 or TRBV6-3 and TRBJ1-1; D gene uncertain. Germline values: CDR1 MNHEY, CDR2 SVGEGT. The length of the CDR3 is 12 residues. The V gene lost 6 bases and the J gene lost 4 bases, with 9 bases spanning the gap. For the CDR3, the DNA is TGTGCCAGCAGCCGCCGTTTCACTGAAGCTTTCTTT. Amino acids: CASSRRFTEAFF.